This entry features one TCR beta chain sequence. This CDR3 contains 15 residues. Per germline, CDR1 MNHEY and CDR2 SMNVEV (reference sequence). With 1 base removed from V and 4 bases from J, the gap between germline ends came to 14 bases. Sequencing was performed with immunoSEQ multiplex PCR; in TCRdb, only in-frame clones are kept and a portion is missing. The sample carries some 220,000 clones, around 80% recorded once. The record originates from a study of blood T cell repertoires in COVID-19. Turning to the study itself: T cells, B-cell-depleted T cells, or PBMCs provided the cDNA or gDNA that served as material.

The sequence was obtained from a woman aged 25-40 years with COVID-19, enrolled during active disease. The sequenced material came from peripheral blood. The genes are TRBV27 and TRBJ2-7, with D perhaps matching TRBD2 (5 bases). The CDR3 nucleotides are TGTGCCAGCAGTTTATTGGACGGAGGTTATTACGAGCAGTACTTC. This codes for CASSLLDGGYYEQYF.